What follows is one T cell receptor beta chain and its context. Its antigen remains unidentified. Germline CDR1 is SGHNT and CDR2 is YENEEA. The CDR3 has 15 residues. The ends lost 5 bases at V and 10 bases at J; junction bases unmatched: 14. This specimen comes from a study of cytomegalovirus exposure and HLA in healthy donors. Study-level points and caveats: Testing in vitro showed three CMV-associated chains specific for CMV antigens.

Repertoires were generated with immunoSEQ multiplex PCR, while TCRdb's copy carries only in-frame clones and drops some. The table shows 280,000 or so clones, with 70% to 90% occurring only once. This TCR derives from a woman aged 18-30 years in good health and CMV-seronegative. Material for sequencing was PBMCs. The genes are TRBV11-3 and TRBJ2-1; 7 bases match TRBD2. The CDR3 DNA reads as TGTGCCAGCAGCGGTAAGGGGAGCGGGAATGGGGAGCAGTTCTTC. Translated: CASSGKGSGNGEQFF. Full variable domain (remainder filled in from reference TRBV11-3 and TRBJ2-1): EAGVVQSPRYKIIEKKQPVAFWCNPISGHNTLYWYLQNLGQGPELLIRYENEEAVDDSQLPKDRFSAERLKGVDSTLKIQPAELGDSAVYLCASSGKGSGNGEQFFGPGTRLTVL.